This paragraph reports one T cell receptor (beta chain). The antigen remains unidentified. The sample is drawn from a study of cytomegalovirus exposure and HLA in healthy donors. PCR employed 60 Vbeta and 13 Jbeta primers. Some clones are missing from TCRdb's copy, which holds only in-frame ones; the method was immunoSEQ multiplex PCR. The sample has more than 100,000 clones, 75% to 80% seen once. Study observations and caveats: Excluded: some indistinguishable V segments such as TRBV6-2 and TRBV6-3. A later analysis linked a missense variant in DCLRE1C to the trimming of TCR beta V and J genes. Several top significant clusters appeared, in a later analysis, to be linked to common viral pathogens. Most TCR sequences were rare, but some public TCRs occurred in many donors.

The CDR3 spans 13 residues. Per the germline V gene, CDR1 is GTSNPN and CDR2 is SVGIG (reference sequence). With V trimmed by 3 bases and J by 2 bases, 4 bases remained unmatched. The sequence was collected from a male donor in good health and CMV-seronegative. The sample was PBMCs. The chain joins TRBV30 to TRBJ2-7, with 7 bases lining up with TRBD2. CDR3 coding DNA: TGTGCCTGGAGGGGGGAGGGGACCTACGAGCAGTACTTC. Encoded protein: CAWRGEGTYEQYF.